Here is one T cell receptor beta chain with its context. As yet, its antigen is unknown. The data stem from a study of cytomegalovirus exposure and HLA in healthy donors. Study outcomes and limitations: A prior analysis recorded that most TCR beta V segments were productive about 90% or about 30% of the time. Follow-up analysis found HLA locus-dependent TCR association rates, highest for DRB1 and lowest for HLA-C. Later work found most CMV-associated TCR beta chains apparently HLA-restricted. There were some V segments, including TRBV6-2 and TRBV6-3, excluded as indistinguishable.

V lost 6 bases and J lost 4; bases outside the gene matches: 9. Per germline, CDR1 ENHRY and CDR2 SYGVKD. The CDR3 length is 14 residues. PCR used 60 Vbeta primers and 13 Jbeta primers. Produced via immunoSEQ multiplex PCR; TCRdb's table is partial and in-frame only. The sample carries some 100,000 clones, more than 65% recorded once. The chain uses TRBV10-3 and TRBJ2-7; TRBD1 aligns across 7 bases. The sequence came from a woman aged 18 to 35 in good health and CMV-seropositive. The sequencing input was PBMCs. The DNA for the CDR3 is TGTGCCATCAGGACAGCCGAGACAGGGTACGAGCAGTACTTC. Protein product: CAIRTAETGYEQYF.